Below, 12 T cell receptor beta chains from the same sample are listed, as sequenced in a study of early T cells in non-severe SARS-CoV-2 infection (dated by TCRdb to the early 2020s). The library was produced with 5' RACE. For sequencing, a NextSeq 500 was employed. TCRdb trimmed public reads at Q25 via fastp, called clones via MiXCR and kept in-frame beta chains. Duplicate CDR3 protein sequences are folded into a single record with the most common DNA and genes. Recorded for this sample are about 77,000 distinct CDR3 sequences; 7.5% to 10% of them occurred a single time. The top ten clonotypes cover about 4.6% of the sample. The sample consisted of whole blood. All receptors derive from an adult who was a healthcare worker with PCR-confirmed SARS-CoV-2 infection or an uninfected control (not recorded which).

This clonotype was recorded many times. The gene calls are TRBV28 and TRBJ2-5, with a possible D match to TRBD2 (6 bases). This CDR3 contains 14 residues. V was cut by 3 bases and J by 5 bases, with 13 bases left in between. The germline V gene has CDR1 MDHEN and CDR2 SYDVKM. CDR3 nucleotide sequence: TGTGCCAGCAGTTTTGGTGGGAGCGGGGAGACCCAGTACTTC. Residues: CASSFGGSGETQYF.

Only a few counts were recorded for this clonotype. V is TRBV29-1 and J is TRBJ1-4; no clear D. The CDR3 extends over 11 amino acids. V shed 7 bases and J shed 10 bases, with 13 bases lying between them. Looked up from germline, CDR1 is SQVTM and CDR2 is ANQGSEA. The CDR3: CSALETGKLFF. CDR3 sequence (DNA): TGCAGCGCCCTTGAGACCGGAAAACTGTTTTTT.

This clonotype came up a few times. CDR3 amino acids: CASSAYPQGAYGYTF. The DNA for the CDR3 is TGTGCCAGCAGCGCCTACCCACAGGGGGCATATGGCTACACCTTC. The J gene is TRBJ1-2, the V gene TRBV9; 9 nucleotides align to TRBD1. In germline, CDR1 is SGDLS, CDR2 YYNGEE. Germline trimming cut 3 bases from V and 5 bases from J; bases unmatched to any gene: 8. This CDR3 has 15 residues. Drawing the rest from reference TRBV9 and TRBJ1-2, the complete variable domain is DSGVTQTPKHLITATGQRVTLRCSPRSGDLSVYWYQQSLDQGLQFLIQYYNGEERAKGNILERFSAQQFPDLHSELNLSSLELGDSALYFCASSAYPQGAYGYTFGSGTRLTVV.

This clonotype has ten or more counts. CDR3 DNA sequence: TGTGCCAGCAGTCGGGACGGCGACACTGAAGCTTTCTTT. Translated: CASSRDGDTEAFF. The gene calls are TRBV28 and TRBJ1-1, with D tentatively TRBD1 (5 bases). In germline, CDR1 is MDHEN, CDR2 SYDVKM. V shed 5 bases and J shed 3 bases, with 10 bases lying between them. This CDR3 has 13 residues.

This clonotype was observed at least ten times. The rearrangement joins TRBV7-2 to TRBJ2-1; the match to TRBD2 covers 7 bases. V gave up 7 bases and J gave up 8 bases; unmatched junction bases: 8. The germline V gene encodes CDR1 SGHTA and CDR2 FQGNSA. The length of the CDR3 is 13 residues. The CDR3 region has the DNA TGTGCCAGCACCGGAGGCGGGAGACATGAGCAGTTCTTC. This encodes CASTGGGRHEQFF. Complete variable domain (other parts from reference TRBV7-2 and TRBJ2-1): GAGVSQSPSNKVTEKGKDVELRCDPISGHTALYWYRQSLGQGLEFLIYFQGNSAPDKSGLPSDRFSAERTGGSVSTLTIQRTQQEDSAVYLCASTGGGRHEQFFGPGTRLTVL.

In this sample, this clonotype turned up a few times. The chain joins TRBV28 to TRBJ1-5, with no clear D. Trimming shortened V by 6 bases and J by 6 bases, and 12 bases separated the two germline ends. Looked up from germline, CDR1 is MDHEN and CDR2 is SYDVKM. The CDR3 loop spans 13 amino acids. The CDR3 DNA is TGTGCCAGCAGGTTAGATCTTATTCAGCCCCAGCATTTT. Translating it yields CASRLDLIQPQHF.

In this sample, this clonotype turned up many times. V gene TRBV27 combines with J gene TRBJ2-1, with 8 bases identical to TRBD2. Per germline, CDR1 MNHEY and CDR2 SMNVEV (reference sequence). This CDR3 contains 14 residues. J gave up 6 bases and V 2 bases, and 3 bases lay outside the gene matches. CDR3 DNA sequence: TGTGCCAGCAGTTTAGGGACTAGTCGCAATGAGCAGTTCTTC. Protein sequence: CASSLGTSRNEQFF.

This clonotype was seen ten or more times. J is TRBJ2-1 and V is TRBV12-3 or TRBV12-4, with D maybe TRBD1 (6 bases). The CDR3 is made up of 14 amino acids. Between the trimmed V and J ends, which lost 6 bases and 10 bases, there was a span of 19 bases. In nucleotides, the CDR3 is TGTGCCAGCAGCCCCGGGGACACAAACGGAGAGCAGTTCTTC. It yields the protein CASSPGDTNGEQFF.

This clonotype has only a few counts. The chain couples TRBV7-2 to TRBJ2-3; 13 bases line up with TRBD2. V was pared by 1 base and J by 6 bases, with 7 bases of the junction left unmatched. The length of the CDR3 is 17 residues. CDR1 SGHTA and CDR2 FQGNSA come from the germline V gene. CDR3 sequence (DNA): TGTGCCAGCAGCTTAGATTGGGGACTAGCGGGACGGGATACGCAGTATTTT. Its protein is CASSLDWGLAGRDTQYF.

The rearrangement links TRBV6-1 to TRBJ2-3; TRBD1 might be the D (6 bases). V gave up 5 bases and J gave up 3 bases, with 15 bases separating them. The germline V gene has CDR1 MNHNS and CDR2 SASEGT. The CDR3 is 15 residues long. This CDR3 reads CASSTQGIGTDTQYF. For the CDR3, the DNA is TGTGCCAGCAGTACGCAGGGGATAGGTACAGATACGCAGTATTTT.

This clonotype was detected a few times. CDR3 nucleotide sequence: TGTGCCAGCAGAGGCAGGGGGGCTAACTATGGCTACACCTTC. This gives the protein CASRGRGANYGYTF. The V gene is TRBV2, the J gene TRBJ1-2; 7 bases are a match to TRBD1. Germline trimming cut 6 bases from V and 0 bases from J; bases unmatched to any gene: 4. The germline CDR1 and CDR2 sequences are SNHLY and FYNNEI. The CDR3 totals 14 residues.

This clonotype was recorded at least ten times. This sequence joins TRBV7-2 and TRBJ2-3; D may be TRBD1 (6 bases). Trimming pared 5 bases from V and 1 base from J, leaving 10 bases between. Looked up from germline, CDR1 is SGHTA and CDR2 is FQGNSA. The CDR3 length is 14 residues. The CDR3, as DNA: TGTGCCAGCAGCCCACAGGGCCGCACAGATACGCAGTATTTT. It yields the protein CASSPQGRTDTQYF.